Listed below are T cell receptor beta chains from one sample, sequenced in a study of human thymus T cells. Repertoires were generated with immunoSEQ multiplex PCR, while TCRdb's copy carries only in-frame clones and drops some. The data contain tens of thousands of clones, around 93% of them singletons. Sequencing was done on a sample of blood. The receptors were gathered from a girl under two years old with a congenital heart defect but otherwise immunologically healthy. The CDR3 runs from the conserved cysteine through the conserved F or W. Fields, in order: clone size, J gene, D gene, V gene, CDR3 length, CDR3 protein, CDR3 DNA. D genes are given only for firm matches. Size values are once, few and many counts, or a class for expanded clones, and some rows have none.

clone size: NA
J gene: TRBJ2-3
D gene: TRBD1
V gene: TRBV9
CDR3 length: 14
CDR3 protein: CASSVGGGPDTQYF
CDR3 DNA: TGTGCCAGCAGCGTAGGAGGGGGCCCAGATACGCAGTATTTT

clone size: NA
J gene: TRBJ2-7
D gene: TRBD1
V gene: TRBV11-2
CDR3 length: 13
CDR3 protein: CASKGQLGGEQYF
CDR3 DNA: TGTGCCAGCAAGGGACAGTTAGGGGGCGAGCAGTACTTC

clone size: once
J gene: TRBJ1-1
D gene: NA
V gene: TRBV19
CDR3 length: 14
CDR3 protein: CASSILGGDTEAFF
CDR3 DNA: TGTGCCAGTAGTATACTCGGGGGGGACACTGAAGCTTTCTTT

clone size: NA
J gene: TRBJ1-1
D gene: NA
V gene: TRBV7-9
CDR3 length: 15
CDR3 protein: CASSPSAHRNTEAFF
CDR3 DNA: TGTGCCAGCAGCCCTTCAGCCCACCGGAACACTGAAGCTTTCTTT

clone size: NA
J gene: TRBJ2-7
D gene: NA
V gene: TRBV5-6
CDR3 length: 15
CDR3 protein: CASKPSPGMTYEQYF
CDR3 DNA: TGTGCCAGCAAGCCGTCGCCAGGGATGACCTACGAGCAGTACTTC

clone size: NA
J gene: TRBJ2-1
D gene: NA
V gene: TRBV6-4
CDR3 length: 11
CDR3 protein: CASSVVNEQFF
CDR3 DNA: TGTGCCAGCAGTGTGGTCAATGAGCAGTTCTTC

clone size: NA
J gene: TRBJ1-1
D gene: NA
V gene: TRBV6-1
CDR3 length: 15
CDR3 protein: CASRRFTDGYTEAFF
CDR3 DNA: TGTGCCAGCAGGAGGTTCACTGACGGCTACACTGAAGCTTTCTTT

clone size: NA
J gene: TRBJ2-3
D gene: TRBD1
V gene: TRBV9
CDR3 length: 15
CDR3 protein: CASSERQGDIDTQYF
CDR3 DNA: TGTGCCAGCAGCGAGCGACAGGGGGATATAGATACGCAGTATTTT

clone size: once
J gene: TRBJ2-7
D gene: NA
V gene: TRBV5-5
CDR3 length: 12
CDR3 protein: CASRGGRHEQYF
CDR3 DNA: TGTGCCAGCAGGGGGGGACGGCACGAGCAGTACTTC

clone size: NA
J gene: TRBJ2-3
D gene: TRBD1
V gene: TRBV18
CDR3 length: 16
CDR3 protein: CASSPLNTGGADTQYF
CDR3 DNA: TGTGCCAGCTCACCATTGAACACAGGGGGTGCAGATACGCAGTATTTT

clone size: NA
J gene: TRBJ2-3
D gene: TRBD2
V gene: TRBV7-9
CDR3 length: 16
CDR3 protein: CASSPGTSGSIDTQYF
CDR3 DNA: TGTGCCAGCAGCCCAGGGACTAGCGGGAGTATAGATACGCAGTATTTT

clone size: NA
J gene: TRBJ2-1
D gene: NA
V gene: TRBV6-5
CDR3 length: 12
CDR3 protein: CASSRGGNEQFF
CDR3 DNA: TGTGCCAGCAGTAGAGGAGGGAATGAGCAGTTCTTC

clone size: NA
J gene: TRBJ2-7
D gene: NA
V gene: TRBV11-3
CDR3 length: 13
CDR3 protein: CASSKGERYEQYF
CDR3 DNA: TGTGCCAGCAGCAAGGGGGAGAGGTACGAGCAGTACTTC

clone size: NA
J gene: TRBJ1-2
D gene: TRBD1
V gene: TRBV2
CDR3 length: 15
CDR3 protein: CASRPTGPANYGYTF
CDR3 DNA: TGTGCCAGCAGGCCGACAGGGCCAGCTAACTATGGCTACACCTTC

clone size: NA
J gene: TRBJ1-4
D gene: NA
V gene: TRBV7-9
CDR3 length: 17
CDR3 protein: CASSLAFKGQLNEKLFF
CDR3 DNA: TGTGCCAGCAGCTTAGCGTTCAAGGGACAACTTAATGAAAAACTGTTTTTT

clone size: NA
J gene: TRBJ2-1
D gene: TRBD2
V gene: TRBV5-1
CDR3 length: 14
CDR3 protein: CATTPGTSGRPQFF
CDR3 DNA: TGCGCCACCACCCCGGGGACTAGCGGGAGGCCGCAGTTCTTC

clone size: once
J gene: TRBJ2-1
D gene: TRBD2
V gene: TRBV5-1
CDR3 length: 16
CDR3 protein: CASSLNVAGAVNEQFF
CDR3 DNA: TGCGCCAGCAGCTTGAATGTAGCGGGAGCAGTCAATGAGCAGTTCTTC

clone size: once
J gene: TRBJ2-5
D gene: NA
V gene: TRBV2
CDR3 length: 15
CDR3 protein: CASSDPWESQETQYF
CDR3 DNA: TGTGCCAGCAGTGATCCCTGGGAAAGCCAAGAGACCCAGTACTTC